This TCR beta chain was captured in a study of blood T cell repertoires in COVID-19. Study-wide background: Sources were T cells, B-cell-depleted T cells, or PBMCs; the material itself was cDNA or gDNA.

Study processing details: From reference gene primer amplification, estimates of nucleated cell counts were derived. Repertoires were generated with immunoSEQ multiplex PCR, while TCRdb's copy carries only in-frame clones and drops some. V and J calls and clone size are copied from that table; D and trimming were computed from the DNA. The table includes about 210,000 clones, about 83% detected once. The receptor's source is a woman aged 50 to 60 with active or convalescent COVID-19. The sequencing input was peripheral blood.

The CDR3, as DNA: TGTGCCAGCAGCCTGGACACGACCGAGCAGTACGTC. As protein: CASSLDTTEQYV. V and J are TRBV16 and TRBJ2-7; weak D call: TRBD1 (5 bases). The CDR3 is 12 residues long. Germline CDR1 and CDR2: KGHSY and FQNENV. Trimming took 4 bases from V and 6 from J, leaving 10 bases between them.